This is a list of T cell receptor beta chains from one sample in a study of blood T cell repertoires in COVID-19. Data came from immunoSEQ multiplex PCR; TCRdb stores just in-frame clones and leaves some out. The sample has roughly 170,000 clones, approximately 82% seen once. Sequenced input: PBMCs or T cells enriched from blood (not recorded which). These TCRs come from a man aged 60 to 69 who had recovered from COVID-19. The CDR3 runs from the conserved cysteine through the conserved F or W. A row's size may be missing; if present it is once, few, many or a size class.

j_call	clone_size	v_call	cdr3_aa
TRBJ1-6	once	TRBV19	CASGTDRYNSPLHF
TRBJ2-7	once	TRBV6-2/TRBV6-3	CASSYPTGGVSYEQYF
TRBJ2-1	NA	TRBV3-1/TRBV3-2	CASSQETRFPSYNEQFF
TRBJ1-6	NA	TRBV4-1	CASSQTDRGPDNSPLHF
TRBJ1-5	NA	TRBV19	CASSIDRGGQPQHF
TRBJ1-2	NA	TRBV6-1	CASSEAPDRYYGYTF
TRBJ2-1	many	TRBV5-8	CASRGWRSYNEQFF
TRBJ1-5	few	TRBV28	CASSLSAANQPQHF
TRBJ1-6	NA	TRBV5-4	CASSSNRGLYSPLHF
TRBJ1-4	NA	TRBV28	CASSLAAGGESEKLFF
TRBJ1-3	once	TRBV7-3	CASSLTPGAGNTIYF
TRBJ2-7	NA	TRBV7-3	CASSLRPHLHEQYF